These 24 T cell receptor beta chains came from one sample sequenced in a study of cytomegalovirus exposure and HLA in healthy donors. The PCR contained 60 Vbeta and 13 Jbeta primers. Produced via immunoSEQ multiplex PCR; TCRdb's table is partial and in-frame only. In the table there are 95,000 to 150,000 clones, roughly 15% of which are singletons. What was sequenced was PBMCs. These receptors came from a woman aged 18-30 years in good health and CMV-seronegative.

J is TRBJ2-3 and V is TRBV7-9; 9 nucleotides align to TRBD2. The ends lost 1 base at V and 2 bases at J; junction bases unmatched: 1. This CDR3 has 15 amino acids. The germline V gene encodes CDR1 SEHNR and CDR2 FQNEAQ (reference sequence). CDR3 bases: TGTGCCAGCAGCTTAGGCGGGAGGGCCACAGATACGCAGTATTTT. Its protein product is CASSLGGRATDTQYF.

This clone was recorded only once. The chain combines TRBV27 with TRBJ1-2, with TRBD1 as a possible D gene (5 bases). The CDR3 covers 14 residues. Deletions cut 4 bases from V and 8 bases from J, with 17 bases between. In germline, CDR1 is MNHEY, CDR2 SMNVEV (reference sequence). CDR3 in amino acids: CASSSLTDPRGYTF. The DNA of the CDR3 is TGTGCCAGCAGTTCCCTGACAGACCCCCGGGGCTACACCTTC.

The chain has TRBV9 and TRBJ1-3; maybe TRBD1 (6 bases). The CDR3 contains 14 residues. Trimming pared 1 base from V and 4 bases from J, leaving 9 bases between. CDR1 SGDLS and CDR2 YYNGEE come from the germline V gene. The CDR3 nucleotides read TGTGCCAGCAGCGTACAGGGGAGAGGAAACACCATATATTTT. Translating gives CASSVQGRGNTIYF. The variable domain in full, with the rest retrieved from reference TRBV9 and TRBJ1-3, is DSGVTQTPKHLITATGQRVTLRCSPRSGDLSVYWYQQSLDQGLQFLIQYYNGEERAKGNILERFSAQQFPDLHSELNLSSLELGDSALYFCASSVQGRGNTIYFGEGSWLTVV.

The genes are TRBV16 and TRBJ2-7; D is undetermined. Germline CDR1 KGHSY, CDR2 FQNENV. The CDR3 length is 14 residues. V lost 4 bases, J lost 1 base, and 11 bases lay in between. CDR3 nucleotide sequence: TGTGCCAGCAGCCCCGGGTGGCCTTCCTACGAGCAGTACTTC. As protein: CASSPGWPSYEQYF. The full variable domain, its missing parts supplied by reference TRBV16 and TRBJ2-7, is GEEVAQTPKHLVRGEGQKAKLYCAPIKGHSYVFWYQQVLKNEFKFLISFQNENVFDETGMPKERFSAKCLPNSPCSLEIQATKLEDSAVYFCASSPGWPSYEQYFGPGTRLTVT.

Only a few counts were recorded for this clone. V gene TRBV28 combines with J gene TRBJ1-2, with D maybe TRBD1 (5 bases). Germline V lookup: CDR1 MDHEN, CDR2 SYDVKM. The CDR3 sequence is 14 residues long. Trimming left V 2 bases short and J 3 bases short, with 10 bases between. For the CDR3, the DNA is TGTGCCAGCAGTTTAGGGGCGGCGTACTATGGCTACACCTTC. This codes for CASSLGAAYYGYTF.

This clone was observed a few times. CDR3 region: CASSLRTDPGNTIYF. The CDR3 DNA is TGTGCCAGCAGCTTAAGGACAGATCCTGGAAACACCATATATTTT. The gene calls are TRBV7-2 and TRBJ1-3, with D tentatively TRBD1 (6 bases). Germline V gives CDR1 SGHTA, CDR2 FQGNSA. V was pared by 2 bases and J by 2 bases, with 10 bases between. The CDR3 has 15 amino acids.

The rearrangement joins TRBV19 to TRBJ2-7, with TRBD1 identical over 9 bases. Germline V gene data show CDR1 as LNHDA and CDR2 as SQIVND (reference sequence). V shed 6 bases and J 7 bases; nucleotides not matched to a gene: 16. The CDR3 is made up of 16 amino acids. The DNA of the CDR3 is TGTGCCAGTAGCGACCTTTCCGGGACAGGGACGAAAGAGCAGTACTTC. Translated: CASSDLSGTGTKEQYF.

This clone has just a few counts. This chain joins TRBV2 and TRBJ1-4; 9 bases align to TRBD1. Per the germline V gene, CDR1 is SNHLY and CDR2 is FYNNEI. The CDR3 loop spans 13 amino acids. Germline trimming cut 8 bases from V and 3 bases from J; bases unmatched to any gene: 1. The CDR3 nucleotides are TGTGCCAGCCGGGACAGGGCTAATGAAAAACTGTTTTTT. This gives the protein CASRDRANEKLFF.

The chain joins TRBV19 to TRBJ1-1, with D tentatively TRBD1 (5 bases). Germline assignment: CDR1 LNHDA and CDR2 SQIVND (reference sequence). Trimming pared 5 bases from V and 0 bases from J, leaving 16 bases between. This CDR3 is built from 16 residues. For the CDR3, the DNA is TGTGCCAGTAGTGCCTTACCGGGGGGAATGAACACTGAAGCTTTCTTT. It translates to CASSALPGGMNTEAFF.

This clone has just a few counts. The chain has TRBV7-6 and TRBJ2-7; 8 bases agree with TRBD2. The CDR3 consists of 15 residues. V lost 4 bases, J lost 1 base, and 6 bases stayed unmatched. Germline CDR1 and CDR2: SGHVS and FNYEAQ. The CDR3 nucleotides are TGTGCCAGCAGCTCGGGGGGGACATCGTCCTACGAGCAGTACTTC. Residues: CASSSGGTSSYEQYF.

V gene TRBV28 combines with J gene TRBJ2-3; 11 nucleotides align to TRBD2. The V gene's germline CDR1 is MDHEN and CDR2 SYDVKM. CDR3 size: 17 residues. V dropped 5 bases and J dropped 3; count of bases not matched to a gene: 10. This CDR3 reads CASSRTSGWGWTDTQYF. CDR3 nucleotide sequence: TGTGCCAGCAGTAGGACTAGCGGGTGGGGATGGACAGATACGCAGTATTTT.

This clone has a handful of counts. The rearrangement links TRBV7-3 to TRBJ2-1; possible D gene TRBD2, 6 bases. The length of the CDR3 is 15 residues. Per the germline V gene, CDR1 is SGHTA and CDR2 is FQGTGA. Between the trimmed V and J ends, which lost 1 base and 8 bases, there was a span of 15 bases. The CDR3 region is CASSLRPGTLDEQFF. CDR3 sequence (DNA): TGTGCCAGCAGCTTAAGGCCCGGGACTTTGGATGAGCAGTTCTTC. The whole variable domain, filled in from reference TRBV7-3 and TRBJ2-1, reads GAGVSQTPSNKVTEKGKYVELRCDPISGHTALYWYRQSLGQGPEFLIYFQGTGAADDSGLPNDRFFAVRPEGSVSTLKIQRTERGDSAVYLCASSLRPGTLDEQFFGPGTRLTVL.

The CDR3 loop is CASSTARGLQETQYF. CDR3 DNA: TGTGCCAGCAGCACCGCTAGGGGCCTCCAAGAGACCCAGTACTTC. The chain carries TRBV9 and TRBJ2-5; D perhaps matches TRBD1 (5 bases). Germline V gives CDR1 SGDLS, CDR2 YYNGEE. Trimming removed 4 bases at V and 1 base at J, with 14 bases between. The CDR3 runs to 15 residues.

The table lists this clone with a few counts. The chain combines TRBV29-1 with TRBJ2-5; 9 bases align to TRBD2. The J segment lost 2 bases and the V segment lost 7 bases, leaving 5 bases of the junction unmatched. Per germline, CDR1 SQVTM and CDR2 ANQGSEA. The CDR3 runs 13 residues. This CDR3 reads CSASSGRQETQYF. The DNA of the CDR3 is TGCAGCGCCTCGAGCGGGAGGCAAGAGACCCAGTACTTC.

The chain employs TRBV12-2 and TRBJ2-1; the tabulated D call, TRBD1, remains unverified against the DNA. TRBV12-2 is an annotated pseudogene. This CDR3 spans 15 amino acids. The CDR3 is CASRARQGYYNEQFF. In nucleotides, the CDR3 is TGTGCAAGTCGCGCCCGACAGGGGTACTACAATGAGCAGTTCTTC.

This clone was observed a handful of times. The chain links TRBV7-4 to TRBJ2-3; the D gene is possibly TRBD2 (6 bases). This CDR3 region has 16 residues. The germline V gene has CDR1 SGHVT and CDR2 SQSDAQ. V dropped 5 bases and J dropped 0 bases, with 15 bases sitting between them. In nucleotides, the CDR3 is TGTGCCAGCAGCCGGTGCGGACTAACTAGCACAGATACGCAGTATTTT. Protein: CASSRCGLTSTDTQYF.

CDR3 nucleotide sequence: TGTGCCAGCAGCTTGGGGACTAGCGGGAGGGGTGATGAGCAGTTCTTC. Its translation: CASSLGTSGRGDEQFF. J is TRBJ2-1 and V is TRBV5-4; TRBD2 matches 15 bases. The length of the CDR3 is 16 residues. The V gene's germline CDR1 is SGHNT and CDR2 YYREEE (reference sequence). After removal of 0 bases from V and 8 bases from J, the junction contained 3 bases not matched to a gene.

There are a few counts of this clone. The chain has TRBV18 and TRBJ2-7; TRBD2 might be the D (6 bases). Germline assignment: CDR1 KGHSH and CDR2 LQKENI. The CDR3 covers 16 residues. V lost 2 bases and J 1 base, leaving 15 bases between the germline ends. The CDR3 DNA follows: TGTGCCAGCTCACCATCCCTGGCGGGGCGGTCCTACGAGCAGTACTTC. Translated, it gives CASSPSLAGRSYEQYF.

The chain links TRBV5-1 to TRBJ1-6; D ambiguous. CDR3 length: 15 amino acids. V lost 4 bases and J 0 bases, leaving 8 bases between the germline ends. CDR1 is SGHRS, CDR2 YFSETQ, per germline. The CDR3 DNA reads as TGCGCCAGCAGCGCCACGAGCTCCTATAATTCACCCCTCCACTTT. Encoded protein: CASSATSSYNSPLHF.

There are a few counts of this clone. J is TRBJ2-3 and V is TRBV19, with 9 bases aligning to TRBD1. Trimming at V came to 6 bases and at J to 6 bases, leaving 4 bases not matched to a gene. This CDR3 is 13 amino acids long. Germline CDR1 and CDR2: LNHDA and SQIVND (reference sequence). This CDR3 reads CASRRTGEDTQYF. In nucleotides, the CDR3 is TGTGCCAGTAGACGGACAGGGGAGGATACGCAGTATTTT.

This clone was picked up a small number of times. V usage is TRBV5-1 and J usage is TRBJ1-1, with a possible D match to TRBD1 (5 bases). CDR3 length: 12 residues. Germline CDR1 is SGHRS and CDR2 is YFSETQ. V shed 6 bases and J shed 4 bases, with 10 bases lying between them. CDR3 sequence reads: CASTERGTEAFF. CDR3 bases: TGCGCCAGCACCGAAAGGGGCACTGAAGCTTTCTTT.

The chain uses TRBV19 and TRBJ1-5; no definite D call. The V end was cut by 2 bases, the J end by 3 bases, with 2 bases between. Germline V gene data show CDR1 as LNHDA and CDR2 as SQIVND (reference sequence). The length of the CDR3 is 12 residues. For the CDR3, the DNA is TGTGCCAGTAGTATACTCAATCAGCCCCAGCATTTT. Amino acid sequence: CASSILNQPQHF.

The sample holds a few counts of this clone. V usage is TRBV4-2 and J usage is TRBJ2-3; tentative D call: TRBD2 (5 bases). The germline CDR1 and CDR2 sequences are LGHNA and YNFKEQ. V lost 0 bases and J 6 bases, leaving 10 bases between the germline ends. The CDR3 is 14 amino acids. The CDR3 sequence: CASSQDLSSDTQYF. DNA for the CDR3: TGTGCCAGCAGCCAAGATTTATCTAGCGATACGCAGTATTTT.

This chain links TRBV6-5 with TRBJ2-7, with 9 bases fitting TRBD2. CDR1 and CDR2 from the germline V gene are MNHEY and SVGAGI. Trimming cost V 2 bases and J 2 bases; bases outside gene matches: 1. CDR3 length equals 14 residues. The CDR3 DNA is TGTGCCAGCAGTTACGTAGCGGGAGCCTACGAGCAGTACTTC. Translation: CASSYVAGAYEQYF.